This TCR beta chain came from a study of blood T cell repertoires in COVID-19. Study-wide background: Sites across the United States, Italy and Spain contributed samples from acute and convalescent COVID-19.

This clone was seen a single time. The authors' processing: Counts of nucleated cells, estimated from reference gene primer amplification, were obtained. Profiling relied on immunoSEQ multiplex PCR, and the TCRdb table lists in-frame clones only, not all of them. The DNA gave D and trimming, while V, J and clone size come from that table. The sample yields 45,000 to 55,000 clones, under 90% seen once. The sequenced sample was peripheral blood. The TCR was taken from a human donor in a cohort sampled during active COVID-19.

As DNA, the CDR3 is TGTGCCAGCAGTGAATCCGGGGACACCAACTATGGCTACACCTTC. As protein: CASSESGDTNYGYTF. This chain uses TRBV25-1 with TRBJ1-2, with D perhaps matching TRBD1 (6 bases). Trimming took off 1 base at V and 2 bases at J, with 11 bases between the two ends. The germline V gene has CDR1 MGHDK and CDR2 SYGVNS. This CDR3 is 15 amino acids long.